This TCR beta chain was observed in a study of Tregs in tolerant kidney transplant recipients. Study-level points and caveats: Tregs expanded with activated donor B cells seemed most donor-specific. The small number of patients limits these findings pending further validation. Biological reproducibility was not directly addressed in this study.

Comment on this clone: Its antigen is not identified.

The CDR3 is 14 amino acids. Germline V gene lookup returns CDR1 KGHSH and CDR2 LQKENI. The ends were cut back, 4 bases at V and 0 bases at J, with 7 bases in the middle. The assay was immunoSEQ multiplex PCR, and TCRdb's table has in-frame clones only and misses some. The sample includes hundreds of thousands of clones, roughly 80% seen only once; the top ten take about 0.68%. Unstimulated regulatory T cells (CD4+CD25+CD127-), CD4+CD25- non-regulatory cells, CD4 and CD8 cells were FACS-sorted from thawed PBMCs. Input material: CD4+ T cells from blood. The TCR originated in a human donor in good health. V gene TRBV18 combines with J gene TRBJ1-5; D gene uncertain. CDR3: CASSRQSSNQPQHF. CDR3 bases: TGTGCCAGCTCACGGCAGAGTAGCAATCAGCCCCAGCATTTT.